These T cell receptor beta chains were read from a single sample in a study of blood T cell repertoires in COVID-19. Profiling relied on immunoSEQ multiplex PCR, and the TCRdb table lists in-frame clones only, not all of them. The data contain some 250,000 clones, 88% of them seen just once; the ten biggest clones take up 0.99%. The material sequenced was peripheral blood. The receptors shown here come from a woman aged 40 to 55 who had recovered from COVID-19. Both conserved end residues are part of each CDR3. The order of the fields is CDR3 DNA, CDR3 protein, J gene, V gene, clone size, D gene. The D gene is left open where the match is weak. Clone size is not always given. Where it is, it says once, few, many or a class for expanded clones.

CDR3 DNA: TGCGCCAGCAGCCAAGGGACAGGCCCTAATGAAAAACTGTTTTTT
CDR3 protein: CASSQGTGPNEKLFF
J gene: TRBJ1-4
V gene: TRBV4-3
clone size: .
D gene: TRBD1

CDR3 DNA: TGCGCCAGCAGCTTGGGCCCACAATCAAATGAGCAGTTCTTC
CDR3 protein: CASSLGPQSNEQFF
J gene: TRBJ2-1
V gene: TRBV5-1
clone size: .
D gene: .

CDR3 DNA: TGTGCCAGCAGCTTAAGGGTGGGGGACAGGGCGCTCTGGGAAGAGACCCAGTACTTC
CDR3 protein: CASSLRVGDRALWEETQYF
J gene: TRBJ2-5
V gene: TRBV7-8
clone size: once
D gene: TRBD1

CDR3 DNA: TGTGCCAGCTCCCCCCGTCCAGGACTAGCGGGGGCGGGGCACAATGAGCAGTTCTTC
CDR3 protein: CASSPRPGLAGAGHNEQFF
J gene: TRBJ2-1
V gene: TRBV18
clone size: .
D gene: TRBD2

CDR3 DNA: TGTGCCAGCAGCCCGGGCGGCCTAGCCCTCAGCACAGATACGCAGTATTTT
CDR3 protein: CASSPGGLALSTDTQYF
J gene: TRBJ2-3
V gene: TRBV7-2
clone size: .
D gene: .

CDR3 DNA: TGTGCCTGGAGTGTATCGGTCCGGGGCTACACCTTC
CDR3 protein: CAWSVSVRGYTF
J gene: TRBJ1-2
V gene: TRBV30
clone size: few
D gene: .

CDR3 DNA: TGTGCCAGCCTACCTACTCCCCGGGACAGGTACCTTCAGCCCCAGCATTTT
CDR3 protein: CASLPTPRDRYLQPQHF
J gene: TRBJ1-5
V gene: TRBV27
clone size: once
D gene: TRBD1

CDR3 DNA: TGCAGCGTTGACCGGCCGGGACAGGGATATGGCTACACCTTC
CDR3 protein: CSVDRPGQGYGYTF
J gene: TRBJ1-2
V gene: TRBV29-1
clone size: .
D gene: TRBD1

CDR3 DNA: TGTGCCATCAGGAGGGACAGGACCTACAATGAGCAGTTCTTC
CDR3 protein: CAIRRDRTYNEQFF
J gene: TRBJ2-1
V gene: TRBV10-3
clone size: .
D gene: TRBD1

CDR3 DNA: TGCGCCAGCAGCTTGGGATCTAGCGGGCCCCCCCTGAACAATGAGCAGTTCTTC
CDR3 protein: CASSLGSSGPPLNNEQFF
J gene: TRBJ2-1
V gene: TRBV5-1
clone size: .
D gene: TRBD2

CDR3 DNA: TGTGCCAGCAGTGAAGGCGGGACAGTAGGATCACCCCTCCACTTT
CDR3 protein: CASSEGGTVGSPLHF
J gene: TRBJ1-6
V gene: TRBV25-1
clone size: .
D gene: TRBD1

CDR3 DNA: TGTGCCAGCAGCCCCCGACACGGATCTGAAAAACTGTTTTTT
CDR3 protein: CASSPRHGSEKLFF
J gene: TRBJ1-4
V gene: TRBV7-8
clone size: .
D gene: .

CDR3 DNA: TGTGCCAGCAGCCGCGGGCAGGCCCCCATGGAGTATGGCTACACCTTC
CDR3 protein: CASSRGQAPMEYGYTF
J gene: TRBJ1-2
V gene: TRBV5-4
clone size: few
D gene: .

CDR3 DNA: TGTGCCAGCAGCCCGAGCACCGGGACAGGGGGCGCCTCTGGGGCCAACGTCCTGACTTTC
CDR3 protein: CASSPSTGTGGASGANVLTF
J gene: TRBJ2-6
V gene: TRBV3-1/TRBV3-2
clone size: .
D gene: TRBD1

CDR3 DNA: TGTGCCTGGAGCGCACAAGTTGGGTTTCGGTCACAGGGGGCCCACACTGAAGCTTTCTTT
CDR3 protein: CAWSAQVGFRSQGAHTEAFF
J gene: TRBJ1-1
V gene: TRBV30
clone size: .
D gene: TRBD1

CDR3 DNA: TGTGCCTGGAGTCCGGACAGGATAGGGGCCACTGAAGCTTTCTTT
CDR3 protein: CAWSPDRIGATEAFF
J gene: TRBJ1-1
V gene: TRBV30
clone size: .
D gene: TRBD1

CDR3 DNA: TGTGCCAGCAGCAACCGGGACAGAATACGCACAGATACGCAGTATTTT
CDR3 protein: CASSNRDRIRTDTQYF
J gene: TRBJ2-3
V gene: TRBV7-9
clone size: .
D gene: TRBD1

CDR3 DNA: TGTGCCAGCAGCCCTATCACGGGACTAGCGGGCACCGGGGAGCTGTTTTTT
CDR3 protein: CASSPITGLAGTGELFF
J gene: TRBJ2-2
V gene: TRBV9
clone size: .
D gene: TRBD2

CDR3 DNA: TGTGCCAGCAGCCACACAGGGGCCCGCACAGATACGCAGTATTTT
CDR3 protein: CASSHTGARTDTQYF
J gene: TRBJ2-3
V gene: TRBV6-5
clone size: .
D gene: TRBD1

CDR3 DNA: TGTGCCAGCTCACCGGGACTAGCGGGCGCCGGGGGAGAGCAGTACTTC
CDR3 protein: CASSPGLAGAGGEQYF
J gene: TRBJ2-7
V gene: TRBV18
clone size: .
D gene: TRBD2

CDR3 DNA: TGTGCCAGCAGTGCCAGTACCTATGGCTACACCTTC
CDR3 protein: CASSASTYGYTF
J gene: TRBJ1-2
V gene: TRBV28
clone size: .
D gene: .

CDR3 DNA: TGCGCCAGCAGCTTTAAGGGGAGCGGGAGTTTGGGGGAGCAGTACTTC
CDR3 protein: CASSFKGSGSLGEQYF
J gene: TRBJ2-7
V gene: TRBV5-1
clone size: .
D gene: TRBD2

CDR3 DNA: TGTGCCAGCAGCTTAGGCAGTTGGTCCTATGGCTACACCTTC
CDR3 protein: CASSLGSWSYGYTF
J gene: TRBJ1-2
V gene: TRBV7-3
clone size: .
D gene: .

CDR3 DNA: TGTGCCAGCAGCTTGGCCGGACAGGGATCCGGGGAGCTGTTTTTT
CDR3 protein: CASSLAGQGSGELFF
J gene: TRBJ2-2
V gene: TRBV5-4
clone size: .
D gene: TRBD1

CDR3 DNA: TGTGCCAGCAGCCCCCCTGGTAGCGGTAGGGGTTACGAGCAGTACTTC
CDR3 protein: CASSPPGSGRGYEQYF
J gene: TRBJ2-7
V gene: TRBV5-4
clone size: .
D gene: .

CDR3 DNA: TGCGCCAGCAGCTCCCAGCGGGGGCCCTACGAGCAGTACTTC
CDR3 protein: CASSSQRGPYEQYF
J gene: TRBJ2-7
V gene: TRBV5-1
clone size: few
D gene: TRBD2

CDR3 DNA: TGCGCCAGCAGCCAAGACAGGGTCCCCAATCAGCCCCAGCATTTT
CDR3 protein: CASSQDRVPNQPQHF
J gene: TRBJ1-5
V gene: TRBV4-1
clone size: .
D gene: .

CDR3 DNA: TGTGCCAGCAGCGGCCGACAGGGGAGCACTGAAGCTTTCTTT
CDR3 protein: CASSGRQGSTEAFF
J gene: TRBJ1-1
V gene: TRBV7-2
clone size: .
D gene: TRBD1

CDR3 DNA: TGTGCCAGCACCCCGACTAGCTGGGGCTCCTACAATGAGCAGTTCTTC
CDR3 protein: CASTPTSWGSYNEQFF
J gene: TRBJ2-1
V gene: TRBV7-9
clone size: .
D gene: TRBD2

CDR3 DNA: TGTGCCAGCAGCGATAAAGGGGTAGGTGGGGCCAACGTCCTGACTTTC
CDR3 protein: CASSDKGVGGANVLTF
J gene: TRBJ2-6
V gene: TRBV13
clone size: .
D gene: .

CDR3 DNA: TGCAGCGCTGCCCGGGGGGAGGGCCGGGAGCAGTACTTC
CDR3 protein: CSAARGEGREQYF
J gene: TRBJ2-7
V gene: TRBV29-1
clone size: .
D gene: TRBD2

CDR3 DNA: TGTGCCATCAGTGAGTCGGATAGCGGGAGCGGGTCCAAAAACATTCAGTACTTC
CDR3 protein: CAISESDSGSGSKNIQYF
J gene: TRBJ2-4
V gene: TRBV10-3
clone size: .
D gene: TRBD2

CDR3 DNA: TGTGCCAGCAGCCAAGGAGGGACTAGCGGCCCGCAAGAGACCCAGTACTTC
CDR3 protein: CASSQGGTSGPQETQYF
J gene: TRBJ2-5
V gene: TRBV3-1/TRBV3-2
clone size: .
D gene: TRBD2

CDR3 DNA: TGTGCCAGCTCCTTGGACAGGGGGCGCGGAGATACGCAGTATTTT
CDR3 protein: CASSLDRGRGDTQYF
J gene: TRBJ2-3
V gene: TRBV18
clone size: .
D gene: TRBD1

CDR3 DNA: TGTGCCTGGACCCCGGGTGGCACCATATATTTT
CDR3 protein: CAWTPGGTIYF
J gene: TRBJ1-3
V gene: TRBV30
clone size: .
D gene: .

CDR3 DNA: TGTGCCAGCGGGAGCCCTGGCTATGGCTACACCTTC
CDR3 protein: CASGSPGYGYTF
J gene: TRBJ1-2
V gene: TRBV2
clone size: .
D gene: .

CDR3 DNA: TGCGCCAGCAGCCCGAGGGGACAGGGTGGCTACGAGCAGTACTTC
CDR3 protein: CASSPRGQGGYEQYF
J gene: TRBJ2-7
V gene: TRBV5-1
clone size: .
D gene: TRBD1

CDR3 DNA: TGTGCCAGCGGATACCCTGGAGGTTATGGCTACACCTTC
CDR3 protein: CASGYPGGYGYTF
J gene: TRBJ1-2
V gene: TRBV7-2
clone size: .
D gene: .

CDR3 DNA: TGTGCCAGCAGCACGCAGGGGGCTACACACCAAGAGACCCAGTACTTC
CDR3 protein: CASSTQGATHQETQYF
J gene: TRBJ2-5
V gene: TRBV7-8
clone size: .
D gene: TRBD1

CDR3 DNA: TGTGCCAGCAGTTACAGGGGACAGGGGGCGACCGAGCAGTACTTC
CDR3 protein: CASSYRGQGATEQYF
J gene: TRBJ2-7
V gene: TRBV6-5
clone size: .
D gene: TRBD1

CDR3 DNA: TGTGCCAGCAGTTTAAGTTTGTCAGTCAATCAGCCCCAGCATTTT
CDR3 protein: CASSLSLSVNQPQHF
J gene: TRBJ1-5
V gene: TRBV27
clone size: .
D gene: .

CDR3 DNA: TGCGCCAGCAGCTCTCGGACAGCCGGGGAGCTGTTTTTT
CDR3 protein: CASSSRTAGELFF
J gene: TRBJ2-2
V gene: TRBV5-1
clone size: .
D gene: .

CDR3 DNA: TGTGCCAGCAGAATCGGGAGTCCCCATGAGCAGTTCTTC
CDR3 protein: CASRIGSPHEQFF
J gene: TRBJ2-1
V gene: TRBV7-9
clone size: .
D gene: .

CDR3 DNA: TGTGCCAGAAGCTTAAGCGCCCCCTCGCTGACTAGCGGGAGGCCCGAGCAGTACTTC
CDR3 protein: CARSLSAPSLTSGRPEQYF
J gene: TRBJ2-7
V gene: TRBV7-5
clone size: .
D gene: .

CDR3 DNA: TGTGCCTGGAGACCCCCGGGGGGAGTGGGGGAGACCCAGTACTTC
CDR3 protein: CAWRPPGGVGETQYF
J gene: TRBJ2-5
V gene: TRBV30
clone size: once
D gene: TRBD2

CDR3 DNA: TGTGCCAGCAGCGTGTACAGGGGAGTGGATTCACCCCTCCACTTT
CDR3 protein: CASSVYRGVDSPLHF
J gene: TRBJ1-6
V gene: TRBV11-2
clone size: few
D gene: TRBD1

CDR3 DNA: TGTGCCAGCAGCTACCAGGGGGCGCGGACTGAAGCTTTCTTT
CDR3 protein: CASSYQGARTEAFF
J gene: TRBJ1-1
V gene: TRBV5-4
clone size: .
D gene: TRBD1

CDR3 DNA: TGTGCCATCAGTGGGACTAGCGGGAATGTCGGGCAGTTCTTC
CDR3 protein: CAISGTSGNVGQFF
J gene: TRBJ2-1
V gene: TRBV10-3
clone size: .
D gene: TRBD2

CDR3 DNA: TGTGCCAGCTCACCATGGCGGGTCAACACCGGGGAGCTGTTTTTT
CDR3 protein: CASSPWRVNTGELFF
J gene: TRBJ2-2
V gene: TRBV18
clone size: .
D gene: .

CDR3 DNA: TGTGCCAGCAGCAAGGACAGGGTTAGGGGCTACACCTTC
CDR3 protein: CASSKDRVRGYTF
J gene: TRBJ1-2
V gene: TRBV5-6
clone size: .
D gene: TRBD1